These 8 T cell receptor beta chains originate from one sample sequenced in a study of cytomegalovirus exposure and HLA in healthy donors. Generated by immunoSEQ multiplex PCR, the TCRdb table keeps only in-frame clones and is missing some. The sample includes over 200,000 clones, around 86% of them seen just once. What was sequenced was PBMCs. These receptors were obtained from a woman under 30 in good health and CMV-seropositive.

The genes are TRBV28 and TRBJ2-1; TRBD1 matches 10 bases. CDR3 length: 16 amino acids. Trimming took 3 bases from V and 8 from J; bases not matched to a gene: 10. Germline V lookup: CDR1 MDHEN, CDR2 SYDVKM. For the CDR3, the DNA is TGTGCCAGCAGTTTCCCCCCGGGACAGGGGCTGCATGAGCAGTTCTTC. Its translation: CASSFPPGQGLHEQFF.

The sample holds a few counts of this clone. The chain links TRBV6-6 to TRBJ2-3, with TRBD1 identical over 7 bases. Trimming took 6 bases from V and 3 from J; bases not matched to a gene: 6. Germline values: CDR1 MNHNY, CDR2 SVGAGI (reference sequence). The CDR3 runs 14 residues. The CDR3 sequence: CASRRTGLTDTQYF. The CDR3 bases are TGTGCCAGCAGGCGGACAGGCCTAACAGATACGCAGTATTTT.

This CDR3 is CASSLTTGLEQETQYF. The CDR3 DNA is TGCGCCAGCAGCCTCACGACAGGACTTGAACAAGAGACCCAGTACTTC. V and J are TRBV5-1 and TRBJ2-5; D might be TRBD1 (6 bases). The germline V and J ends were trimmed by 4 bases and 2 bases, with 18 bases remaining between them. The CDR3 loop spans 16 amino acids. Germline lookup yields CDR1 SGHRS and CDR2 YFSETQ. Supplemented by reference TRBV5-1 and TRBJ2-5, the full variable domain reads KAGVTQTPRYLIKTRGQQVTLSCSPISGHRSVSWYQQTPGQGLQFLFEYFSETQRNKGNFPGRFSGRQFSNSRSEMNVSTLELGDSALYLCASSLTTGLEQETQYFGPGTRLLVL.

The chain carries TRBV7-9 and TRBJ1-1, with TRBD1 identical over 7 bases. V was pared by 4 bases and J by 1 base, with 6 bases of the junction left unmatched. The germline gives CDR1 SEHNR, CDR2 FQNEAQ (reference sequence). The CDR3 spans 15 residues. CDR3 DNA sequence: TGTGCCAGCAGCTCAACCGGGACAGCGAACACTGAAGCTTTCTTT. This sequence encodes CASSSTGTANTEAFF.

The genes are TRBV10-3 and TRBJ1-5; a possible D gene is TRBD1 (6 bases). This CDR3 is built from 17 residues. Germline V gene sequence: CDR1 ENHRY, CDR2 SYGVKD. The ends were cut back, 2 bases at V and 1 base at J, with 15 bases in the middle. The CDR3 coding sequence is TGTGCCATCAGTGAGAGGGTAGGGGGACCGAGCAATCAGCCCCAGCATTTT. Its protein product is CAISERVGGPSNQPQHF.

The chain links TRBV29-1 to TRBJ2-1, with TRBD2 identical over 8 bases. The V segment lost 3 bases and the J segment 8 bases; nucleotides outside the gene matches: 9. The CDR3 covers 14 residues. CDR1 is SQVTM, CDR2 ANQGSEA, per germline. The CDR3 nucleotides read TGCAGCGTTGATCCTAGCGGGCCCGGCGATGAGCAGTTCTTC. Translation gives CSVDPSGPGDEQFF.

The CDR3 coding sequence is TGCGCCAGCAGCCCATCCCCACAGAACCAAGAGACCCAGTACTTC. Encoded protein: CASSPSPQNQETQYF. The rearrangement joins TRBV4-1 to TRBJ2-5; the D is unclear. V lost 4 bases and J lost 0, with 12 bases in between. This CDR3 spans 15 amino acids. Germline CDR1 MGHRA, CDR2 YSYEKL.

The J gene is TRBJ2-3, the V gene TRBV7-9; TRBD1 matches 10 bases. The CDR3 length is 16 residues. Per the germline V gene, CDR1 is SEHNR and CDR2 is FQNEAQ (reference sequence). The V gene end was trimmed by 5 bases and the J gene end by 2 bases; junction bases not matched to a gene: 7. CDR3 sequence reads: CASSPSGTGDTDTQYF. Here the CDR3 DNA reads TGTGCCAGCAGCCCATCCGGGACAGGGGACACAGATACGCAGTATTTT.